This T cell receptor (beta chain) was sequenced during a study of identical twins. Via MiXCR, TCRdb re-called the 5' RACE reads, giving one row per CDR3 protein. This repertoire shows around 690,000 distinct CDR3 sequences, approximately 22% found once; its top ten account for around 4.4%. The sample holds a few counts of this clonotype. This sample also appeared in a second study, on T cells expressing NK-cell markers.

What was sequenced was PBMCs. The sequence was collected from a woman between 18 and 29 years old in good health.

The CDR3 bases are TGCAGCGTTGAAGACCGATGGGTCAGCGAGCAGTACTTC. Translation: CSVEDRWVSEQYF. This chain connects TRBV29-1 to TRBJ2-7; D gene uncertain. This CDR3 comprises 13 residues. The ends were cut back, 0 bases at V and 6 bases at J, with 12 bases in the middle. Germline V CDR1 and CDR2: SQVTM, ANQGSEA.